Only a few counts were recorded for the clone carrying this T cell receptor (beta chain). The antigen is unknown. The data were taken from a study of T cell repertoires in cytomegalovirus infection. Study in general: Well-studied HLA-B-restricted epitopes and recently identified HLA-C-restricted epitopes of CMV were both used in the study. Indications of both CMV infection and matching HLA type were provided by public TCR beta signatures.

CDR1 and CDR2 (germline): DFQATT, SNEGSKA (reference sequence). The CDR3 consists of 13 residues. V was cut by 5 bases and J by 6 bases, with 15 bases left in between. Using its own MiXCR run on the reads, TCRdb lists one record per CDR3 protein. The sample yields about 280,000 distinct CDR3 sequences, roughly a fifth seen once. The receptor was derived from a human donor in good health (CMV status not recorded). Some clones in this sample may be carry-over from other donors' samples. The sample consisted of cultured PBMCs, taken from culture after CMV antigen stimulation. V usage is TRBV20-1 and J usage is TRBJ2-3; D ambiguous. The CDR3 sequence is CSAHKRGPDTQYF. CDR3 nucleotide sequence: TGCAGTGCTCATAAGCGCGGCCCCGATACGCAGTATTTT.